This TCR beta chain was recorded in a study of early stage breast cancer tumors. This CDR3 has 15 amino acids. The V gene's germline CDR1 is SGHAT and CDR2 FQNNGV. V shed 3 bases and J 4 bases; nucleotides not matched to a gene: 2. The data were produced by immunoSEQ multiplex PCR, yet TCRdb's version contains in-frame clones alone and is incomplete. The table has tens of thousands of clones, roughly 78% seen once. With respect to this clone: Distinct nucleotide sequences in the sample also encode this CDR3.

This TCR was sampled from a person aged 40-50 years with breast cancer. The chain combines TRBV11-2 with TRBJ2-1, with 11 bases aligning to TRBD2. Source material: blood. The CDR3 protein is CASSFGTSGYNEQFF. The CDR3 DNA sequence: TGTGCCAGCAGCTTTGGGACTAGCGGATACAATGAGCAGTTCTTC.